The source of this T cell receptor (beta chain) is a study of post-analysis software for immune sequencing data. The overall study: Relapsing-remitting, secondary progressive and progressive-relapsing forms made up the multiple sclerosis disease courses. Study outcomes and limitations: Patients used about 5 TRBV segments, including TRBV5-6, TRBV5-1 and TRBV20-1, more often than controls. When compared against controls, multiple sclerosis patients showed significantly lower normalized Chao1 diversity. The F measure placed samples prepared in the same batch into strongly shared clusters.

Regarding this clonotype: Its antigen is unidentified.

Unique molecular identifiers were present in the TCR beta cDNA libraries. Input populations of about 0.95 to 11 million T cells gave rise to around 500,000 cDNA molecules. One entry per CDR3 protein results from TCRdb running MiXCR on the PCR reads. The sample contains roughly 540,000 distinct CDR3 sequences, roughly 34% of which appear only once. Deletions cut 5 bases from V and 9 bases from J, with 8 bases between. Germline V gene sequence: CDR1 SEHNR, CDR2 FQNEAQ (reference sequence). This CDR3 contains 12 residues. The genes are TRBV7-9 and TRBJ1-6; the D is unclear. The clonotype was recovered from a girl aged 2-17 years with multiple sclerosis. Sequencing was performed on blood. CDR3 amino acids: CASSLPGSPLHF. The CDR3 coding sequence is TGTGCCAGCAGCCTACCTGGTTCACCCCTCCACTTT.